Each of the 28 T cell receptor beta chains below was sequenced from the same sample in a study of CXCR3-negative and CXCR3-positive naive CD8 T cells (dated 2019 in TCRdb). Sequencing instrument: NextSeq 550. The Human TCR Profiling Kit (MiLaboratory) was used to make UMI-labeled 5' RACE TRB cDNA libraries. The reads were reprocessed in TCRdb, with one entry per CDR3 protein sequence and no accompanying DNA. This sample's table has entries for 40,000 to 45,000 distinct CDR3 sequences. The ten largest clonotypes hold around 1.9% of the sample. The sequencing sample was made of naive CXCR3- CD8+ T cells from blood. What this sample's cell subset or site label stands for: CD45RO-CCR7+CD27+CD95- naive CD8+ T cells lacking CXCR3 (TNR3-). The source of these receptors is a human donor in good health. Some clones in this sample may be carry-over from other donors' samples.

The rearrangement links TRBV12-3 or TRBV12-4 to TRBJ2-1; the TCRdb call, TRBD2, lacks DNA for checking. The CDR3 runs 16 residues. Here the CDR3 reads CASSTASGSVSNEQFF.

The rearrangement links TRBV19 to TRBJ1-5; the D gene TCRdb calls, TRBD1, cannot be checked with no DNA. The CDR3 sequence is 14 residues long. Germline V CDR1 and CDR2: LNHDA, SQIVND (reference sequence). The CDR3 sequence: CASSIRQGGQPQHF. Drawing the rest from reference TRBV19 and TRBJ1-5, the complete variable domain is DGGITQSPKYLFRKEGQNVTLSCEQNLNHDAMYWYRQDPGQGLRLIYYSQIVNDFQKGDIAEGYSVSREKKESFPLTVTSAQKNPTAFYLCASSIRQGGQPQHFGDGTRLSIL.

This chain joins TRBV20-1 and TRBJ2-5; without DNA, the TCRdb call of TRBD1 cannot be checked. Looked up from germline, CDR1 is DFQATT and CDR2 is SNEGSKA (reference sequence). CDR3 length: 15 amino acids. CDR3 amino acids: CSARALGQHQETQYF.

The chain recombines TRBV28 with TRBJ2-2. CDR3 length: 12 amino acids. Germline loops: CDR1 MDHEN, CDR2 SYDVKM. This CDR3 reads CASSWTTGELFF.

This chain uses TRBV7-2 with TRBJ2-7; TCRdb's D call of TRBD2 is untestable without DNA. The CDR3 is 15 amino acids. CDR1 and CDR2 (germline): SGHTA, FQGNSA. CDR3 residues: CASSATSGGLYEQYF.

The CDR3 sequence is CASSRTGWENTEAFF. The V call is TRBV5-4, the J call TRBJ1-1; TCRdb's assignment of TRBD1 cannot be checked, as there is no DNA. The CDR3 length is 15 residues. Looked up from germline, CDR1 is SGHNT and CDR2 is YYREEE (reference sequence). The whole variable domain, remainder taken from reference TRBV5-4 and TRBJ1-1, is ETGVTQSPTHLIKTRGQQVTLRCSSQSGHNTVSWYQQALGQGPQFIFQYYREEENGRGNFPPRFSGLQFPNYSSELNVNALELDDSALYLCASSRTGWENTEAFFGQGTRLTVV.

The chain has TRBV14 and TRBJ1-1. The CDR3 has 13 amino acids. CDR1 is SGHDN and CDR2 is FVKESK in the germline V gene. The CDR3 loop is CASSQYVNTEAFF.

V is TRBV4-3 and J is TRBJ2-7; absent DNA, TCRdb's TRBD1 call cannot be checked. The CDR3 totals 15 residues. CDR1 LGHNA and CDR2 YSLEER come from the germline V gene. CDR3 residues: CASSQDRDSNYEQYF.

V is TRBV27 and J is TRBJ2-5. The CDR3 length is 12 residues. Germline lookup yields CDR1 MNHEY and CDR2 SMNVEV (reference sequence). The CDR3 sequence is CASSSYQETQYF.

The J gene is TRBJ2-7, the V gene TRBV7-6. Germline V gene lookup returns CDR1 SGHVS and CDR2 FNYEAQ. This CDR3 has 12 residues. CDR3 sequence: CASSFDDYEQYF.

The V call is TRBV29-1, the J call TRBJ2-7; TCRdb selects TRBD1, and the lack of DNA leaves this call unchecked. Germline loops: CDR1 SQVTM, CDR2 ANQGSEA. The CDR3 runs 13 residues. This CDR3 is CSVDSGVQGEQYF.

V usage is TRBV12-3 or TRBV12-4 and J usage is TRBJ2-7. The length of the CDR3 is 13 residues. The chain's CDR3 is CASSFGEVSEQYF.

The genes are TRBV7-9 and TRBJ1-5; TCRdb proposes TRBD1, but this gene call is untestable without DNA. This CDR3 is 14 amino acids long. Looked up from germline, CDR1 is SEHNR and CDR2 is FQNEAQ (reference sequence). The CDR3 loop reads CASSTLTGNQPQHF.

The chain carries TRBV7-9 and TRBJ2-7. The CDR3 length is 17 residues. Germline CDR1 SEHNR, CDR2 FQNEAQ (reference sequence). The CDR3 sequence is CASSLGPYDRSSYEQYF. The variable domain in full, with the rest retrieved from reference TRBV7-9 and TRBJ2-7, is DTGVSQNPRHKITKRGQNVTFRCDPISEHNRLYWYRQTLGQGPEFLTYFQNEAQLEKSRLLSDRFSAERPKGSFSTLEIQRTEQGDSAMYLCASSLGPYDRSSYEQYFGPGTRLTVT.

This rearrangement joins TRBV4-3 to TRBJ1-1; TCRdb calls TRBD1, which cannot be checked without DNA. The CDR3 runs to 18 residues. Germline CDR1 LGHNA, CDR2 YSLEER. CDR3 in amino acids: CASSQGREGVAGVNEAFF.

This CDR3 reads CSVEGALGGTEAFF. The rearrangement joins TRBV29-1 to TRBJ1-1. CDR3 length equals 14 residues. Germline CDR1 reads SQVTM; CDR2 reads ANQGSEA. Looking up the rest from reference TRBV29-1 and TRBJ1-1 gives the full variable domain: SAVISQKPSRDICQRGTSLTIQCQVDSQVTMMFWYRQQPGQSLTLIATANQGSEATYESGFVIDKFPISRPNLTFSTLTVSNMSPEDSSIYLCSVEGALGGTEAFFGQGTRLTVV.

The chain couples TRBV6-4 to TRBJ2-3; the D call from TCRdb, TRBD2, cannot be confirmed without DNA. CDR1 and CDR2 from the germline V gene are MRHNA and SNTAGT. CDR3 length equals 13 residues. The CDR3 region is CASSDRGEGTQYF.

The V gene is TRBV28, the J gene TRBJ2-7; TCRdb's assignment of TRBD1 cannot be checked, as there is no DNA. This CDR3 comprises 15 residues. Germline CDR1 reads MDHEN; CDR2 reads SYDVKM. The CDR3 reads CASSFEGDSSFEQYF.

The chain carries TRBV7-3 and TRBJ2-5; there is no DNA to check the TCRdb D call of TRBD1. Germline loops: CDR1 SGHTA, CDR2 FQGTGA. This CDR3 contains 15 residues. This CDR3 reads CASRPSGAPQETQYF.

This chain links TRBV5-6 with TRBJ1-5. The CDR3 is 15 amino acids. The germline gives CDR1 SGHDT, CDR2 YYEEEE. Here the CDR3 reads CASSWGGVSNQPQHF. Full variable domain (outside the CDR3, taken from reference TRBV5-6 and TRBJ1-5): DAGVTQSPTHLIKTRGQQVTLRCSPKSGHDTVSWYQQALGQGPQFIFQYYEEEERQRGNFPDRFSGHQFPNYSSELNVNALLLGDSALYLCASSWGGVSNQPQHFGDGTRLSIL.

The chain is built from TRBV24-1 and TRBJ2-3; there is no DNA to check the TCRdb D call of TRBD2. CDR3 length equals 15 residues. From germline, CDR1 is KGHDR and CDR2 SFDVKD. CDR3 sequence reads: CATSDPGGHADTQYF.

The CDR3 loop reads CASSPGSGGLNEQYF. This sequence joins TRBV7-2 and TRBJ2-7; TCRdb's assignment of TRBD2 cannot be checked, as there is no DNA. CDR1 is SGHTA, CDR2 FQGNSA, per germline. The CDR3 is 15 residues long.

The J gene is TRBJ2-7, the V gene TRBV11-2; the TCRdb D gene call, TRBD2, has no DNA to confirm it. The CDR3 sequence is 13 residues long. Germline V gene data show CDR1 as SGHAT and CDR2 as FQNNGV. CDR3 sequence: CASSLDTALFHPF.

This chain's CDR3 is CASSRMDTSGNEQFF. The V and J genes are TRBV4-3 and TRBJ2-1; TCRdb lists TRBD2, though no DNA is available to test this call. CDR3 size: 15 residues. Germline V lookup: CDR1 LGHNA, CDR2 YSLEER.

The V gene is TRBV29-1, the J gene TRBJ2-3; the D call from TCRdb, TRBD1, cannot be confirmed without DNA. Per the germline V gene, CDR1 is SQVTM and CDR2 is ANQGSEA. The CDR3 extends over 15 amino acids. The CDR3 loop is CSVEGWGQGEDTQYF.

The chain links TRBV12-3 or TRBV12-4 to TRBJ2-7; TCRdb returns TRBD2, unconfirmable since there is no DNA. The CDR3 covers 14 residues. The chain's CDR3 is CASSLSGRAVEQYF.

The rearrangement links TRBV3-1 to TRBJ2-7; the TCRdb D gene call, TRBD2, has no DNA to confirm it. Germline CDR1 and CDR2: LGHDT and YNNKEL (reference sequence). This CDR3 is built from 15 residues. The CDR3: CASSSGNGLAYEQYF.

The gene calls are TRBV20-1 and TRBJ2-1. This CDR3 has 14 residues. Germline loops: CDR1 DFQATT, CDR2 SNEGSKA (reference sequence). The CDR3 here is CSARVHSSYNEQFF.